One sample yielded the 12 T cell receptor beta chains listed below, sequenced in a study of blood T cell repertoires in COVID-19. Data came from immunoSEQ multiplex PCR; TCRdb stores just in-frame clones and leaves some out. The sample has fewer than 150,000 clones, approximately 80% seen once. Sequencing was done on a sample of peripheral blood. The source of these receptors is a woman aged 45-65 years with acute or convalescent COVID-19.

This clone was seen once. The V call is TRBV19, the J call TRBJ1-5; possibly TRBD1 for D (5 bases). The CDR3 sequence is 14 residues long. Germline V gene lookup returns CDR1 LNHDA and CDR2 SQIVND (reference sequence). V lost 0 bases to trimming and J lost 6 bases, with 9 bases between them. CDR3: CASSIESRGQPQHF. CDR3 DNA: TGTGCCAGTAGTATAGAGAGTAGGGGTCAGCCCCAGCATTTT.

The chain has TRBV5-1 and TRBJ1-2; possible D gene TRBD1, 6 bases. Germline V CDR1 and CDR2: SGHRS, YFSETQ. CDR3 length: 14 amino acids. The germline V and J ends were trimmed by 2 bases and 7 bases, with 15 bases remaining between them. The DNA for the CDR3 is TGCGCCAGCAGCTTAAGGACAGTCGATAGTGGCTACACCTTC. Translation gives CASSLRTVDSGYTF.

This chain links TRBV13 with TRBJ2-3, with 8 bases lining up with TRBD2. This CDR3 contains 18 residues. V lost 0 bases and J lost 2; bases outside the gene matches: 10. Per germline, CDR1 PRHDT and CDR2 FYEKMQ (reference sequence). The CDR3 reads CASSLGSWDSGDTDTQYF. Here the CDR3 DNA reads TGTGCCAGCAGCTTAGGGTCCTGGGATAGCGGGGACACAGATACGCAGTATTTT. Supplemented by reference TRBV13 and TRBJ2-3, the full variable domain reads AAGVIQSPRHLIKEKRETATLKCYPIPRHDTVYWYQQGPGQDPQFLISFYEKMQSDKGSIPDRFSAQQFSDYHSELNMSSLELGDSALYFCASSLGSWDSGDTDTQYFGPGTRLTVL.

V gene TRBV23-1 combines with J gene TRBJ1-5, with D perhaps TRBD1 (5 bases). TRBV23-1 is reported as an ORF; its role is uncertain. Trimming took off 2 bases at V and 3 bases at J, with 8 bases between the two ends. CDR3 length equals 14 residues. The DNA of the CDR3 is TGCGCCAGCAGTCAAACAGGATACAATCAGCCCCAGCATTTT. Amino acids: CASSQTGYNQPQHF.

The gene calls are TRBV6-1 and TRBJ2-2; D unclear. Germline lookup yields CDR1 MNHNS and CDR2 SASEGT. This CDR3 has 16 amino acids. V lost 1 base and J 6 bases, leaving 15 bases between the germline ends. The CDR3 is CASSEDPGISPGELFF. Here the CDR3 DNA reads TGTGCCAGCAGTGAAGATCCAGGTATAAGTCCCGGGGAGCTGTTTTTT.

This chain uses TRBV10-2 with TRBJ2-7; 7 bases align to TRBD2. The germline V gene has CDR1 WSHSY and CDR2 SAAADI. This CDR3 contains 13 residues. J gave up 7 bases and V 7 bases, and 10 bases lay outside the gene matches. Here the CDR3 reads CASNRIQGGEQYF. CDR3 DNA: TGCGCCAGCAACAGAATCCAGGGAGGGGAGCAGTACTTC.

A single count supports this clone. The V call is TRBV7-8, the J call TRBJ2-2, with 7 bases aligning to TRBD2. Trimming cost V 1 base and J 1 base; bases outside gene matches: 6. Germline CDR1 is SGHVS and CDR2 is FQNEAQ. This CDR3 has 17 residues. The CDR3 DNA reads TGTGCCAGCAGCTTAGGCAACGGGAGGAAGAACACCGGGGAGCTGTTTTTT. This encodes CASSLGNGRKNTGELFF.

The table lists this clone with a count of one. DNA of the CDR3: TGTGCCAGTAGTATTACGCCCGGTGCTCTCAATCAGCCCCAGCATTTT. It encodes CASSITPGALNQPQHF. The chain couples TRBV19 to TRBJ1-5; D remains unclear. The CDR3 sequence is 16 residues long. Between the trimmed V and J ends, which lost 3 bases and 3 bases, there was a span of 15 bases. The V gene's germline CDR1 is LNHDA and CDR2 SQIVND (reference sequence).

V gene TRBV2 combines with J gene TRBJ2-1; perhaps TRBD2 as D (6 bases). The CDR3 consists of 12 residues. Germline V gives CDR1 SNHLY, CDR2 FYNNEI. Trimming removed 6 bases from V and 10 bases from J, with 13 bases in between. This CDR3 reads CASSRTSREQFF. CDR3 bases: TGTGCCAGCAGCCGCACTAGCAGAGAGCAGTTCTTC.

The V and J genes are TRBV28 and TRBJ1-2, with a weak D call TRBD1 (6 bases). The CDR3 loop spans 12 amino acids. Trimming stripped 4 bases from V and 8 bases from J, with 11 bases between. Looked up from germline, CDR1 is MDHEN and CDR2 is SYDVKM. The CDR3 sequence: CASSSPGAGYTF. CDR3 nucleotides: TGTGCCAGCAGTTCCCCAGGGGCCGGCTACACCTTC.

The V call is TRBV15, the J call TRBJ1-3, with 8 bases aligning to TRBD1. The germline V gene encodes CDR1 LNHNV and CDR2 YYDKDF (reference sequence). This CDR3 contains 16 residues. J was trimmed by 4 bases and V by 3 bases; bases with no gene match: 8. CDR3 region: CATSREDRDSGNTIYF. CDR3 DNA: TGTGCCACCAGCAGGGAGGACAGGGACTCGGGAAACACCATATATTTT.

This rearrangement joins TRBV9 to TRBJ1-6, with D possibly being TRBD1 (5 bases). From germline, CDR1 is SGDLS and CDR2 YYNGEE. The V gene lost 1 base and the J gene lost 7 bases, with 15 bases spanning the gap. The CDR3 has 16 amino acids. The CDR3 protein is CASSVSASQGNSPLHF. Written as DNA, the CDR3 is TGTGCCAGCAGCGTATCCGCCTCTCAGGGAAATTCACCCCTCCACTTT. Full variable domain (missing parts from reference TRBV9 and TRBJ1-6): DSGVTQTPKHLITATGQRVTLRCSPRSGDLSVYWYQQSLDQGLQFLIQYYNGEERAKGNILERFSAQQFPDLHSELNLSSLELGDSALYFCASSVSASQGNSPLHFGNGTRLTVT.